This T cell receptor (beta chain) derives from a study of OX40 agonist ivuxolimab in advanced cancers. Concerning the study at large: Ivuxolimab, which targeted the costimulatory receptor OX40 (CD134), was an agonistic, fully human IgG2 monoclonal antibody. Intravenous ivuxolimab was administered to patients every 2 weeks at six dose levels: 0.01, 0.1, 0.3, 1.5, 3 and 10 mg/kg. Of the approximately 53 patients in dose escalation, around 20 had hepatocellular carcinoma, approximately 15 had melanoma, 9 had renal cell carcinoma and 9 had head and neck cancer. A male proportion of roughly 80% and a mean age of 60 years, ranging from roughly 23 to 79, were recorded for the dose-escalation cohort. Prior anti-PD-1, anti-PD-L1 or anti-CTLA-4 therapy was permitted, and about two fifths of dose-escalation patients had received checkpoint inhibitors. Partial responses occurred in three dose-escalation patients: two with cutaneous melanoma and one with hepatocellular carcinoma. Peripheral TCRbeta sequencing aimed to test whether ivuxolimab altered TCR sequence diversity and caused clonal T-cell expansion. The paper covers the monotherapy dose-escalation part of the phase I ivuxolimab trial, which included N ≈ 52 patients.

The trial excluded patients who had a history of autoimmune disease or were on systemic immunosuppression. Peripheral blood for TCR sequencing was drawn from every dose cohort at baseline, at cycle 4 day 1 and at cycle 7 day 1. The samples were taken from a phase I, first-in-human, multicenter, open-label dose-escalation trial of ivuxolimab. Adults with locally advanced or metastatic head and neck squamous cell, hepatocellular, melanoma or renal cell carcinoma were enrolled in the trial. Before TCR sequencing, CD4+ T cells and CD8+ T cells from peripheral blood were sorted into separate populations. Overall study results and their limits: On average, CD8+ T cells showed more expanded clones than CD4+ T cells after ivuxolimab. Low levels of normalized T-cell clonal expansion were also seen in some patients who did not respond. At doses of 0.1 to 3.0 mg/kg, clonal expansion of both CD4+ and CD8+ T cells in blood was seen between baseline and week 6. In the 0.1-3.0 mg/kg groups, partial responders had among the lowest normalized peripheral clonal expansion, particularly in CD8+ T cells. Antigen specificity was not determined for the clonally expanded peripheral T cells.

CDR1 and CDR2 are read off the germline V gene as SGHTA and FQGNSA. Its CDR3 holds 13 amino acids, cysteine through phenylalanine. Kept here is only the CDR3 DNA, which spans 39 bases and is read in frame from base 1. V is clipped by 3 bases and J by 5 bases, and the sequence between their germline boundaries is 8 bases long. This clone was picked up one time. The specificity of this receptor is unknown. Base qualities are not recorded, but no much larger clone differs from it by a single base. Genomic DNA was extracted from sorted cells for sequencing of the TCRbeta CDR3 region. The immunoSEQ Assay was used for sequencing of TCRbeta CDR3 regions. TCRdb provides this immuneACCESS table in a form limited to in-frame rearrangements. Some clones are lacking; in checked studies, under half of them reflect an unresolved V gene, and why the rest are absent is not known. The sample table records tens of thousands of clones; 77% of these occur just once. Roughly a sixth of the sample rests with the top ten.

The sequence was obtained from an adult with an advanced solid tumor such as melanoma, head and neck, liver or kidney cancer. The sequencing here drew on CD4+ or CD8+ T cells sorted from blood, taken in a trial of the OX40 agonist ivuxolimab. Recombination linked TRBV7-2 to TRBJ1-5, with an unclear D gene assignment. At the DNA level, the sequence is TGTGCCAGCAGCTTTCTAGTGGATCAGCCCCAGCATTTT. It specifies CASSFLVDQPQHF.